The 9 T cell receptor beta chains in this list originate from one sample, sequenced in a study of shared T cell receptors in the human thymus. Method: immunoSEQ multiplex PCR; TCRdb's copy keeps in-frame clones and lacks some. The sample includes 450,000 to 650,000 clones, 75% to 80% of them seen just once. These data were also reused for a study on human thymus T cells.

Material: thymocytes. These receptors came from a boy under two years old with a congenital heart defect.

The chain uses TRBV23-1 and TRBJ1-1; D ambiguous. TRBV23-1 belongs to the ORF category, with a function that is uncertain. Between the trimmed V and J ends, which lost 5 bases and 0 bases, there was a span of 7 bases. The CDR3 runs to 13 residues. CDR3 in DNA: TGCGCCAGCAGTTGGGAGCTGAACACTGAAGCTTTCTTT. Translation gives CASSWELNTEAFF.

The J gene is TRBJ2-7, the V gene TRBV7-9, with a possible D match to TRBD1 (5 bases). The germline gives CDR1 SEHNR, CDR2 FQNEAQ (reference sequence). The CDR3 has 14 residues. Trimming removed 5 bases from V and 6 bases from J, with 17 bases in between. The CDR3 loop reads CASSPFGSQGEQYF. Written as DNA, the CDR3 is TGTGCCAGCAGCCCCTTCGGGTCGCAGGGCGAGCAGTACTTC.

J is TRBJ2-2 and V is TRBV2; weak D call: TRBD1 (6 bases). Germline-derived CDR1 and CDR2 are SNHLY and FYNNEI. This CDR3 has 13 amino acids. Trimming pared 6 bases from V and 1 base from J, leaving 6 bases between. The CDR3 here is CASSRGNTGELFF. The DNA for the CDR3 is TGTGCCAGCAGCAGGGGGAACACCGGGGAGCTGTTTTTT.

The V gene is TRBV4-3, the J gene TRBJ2-5; 11 bases are shared with TRBD1. Losses at the gene ends were 4 bases for V and 4 bases for J; bases not matched to a gene: 8. This CDR3 spans 16 amino acids. CDR1 and CDR2 from the germline V gene are LGHNA and YSLEER. CDR3 region: CASSLRDRGSVETQYF. CDR3 coding DNA: TGCGCCAGCAGCCTACGGGACAGGGGGTCGGTAGAGACCCAGTACTTC.

The V and J genes are TRBV27 and TRBJ2-2; D not certain. In germline, CDR1 is MNHEY, CDR2 SMNVEV (reference sequence). CDR3 length: 16 residues. V lost 5 bases, J lost 6 bases, and 19 bases lay in between. Written as DNA, the CDR3 is TGTGCCAGCAGTCCCGACTCGCTCCCACACGCCGGGGAGCTGTTTTTT. Its protein is CASSPDSLPHAGELFF.

The CDR3 region has the DNA TGTGCCAGCAGCTTGGACTTGACCGGGGAGCTGTTTTTT. It translates to CASSLDLTGELFF. This rearrangement joins TRBV5-8 to TRBJ2-2; D not certain. The CDR3 runs 13 residues. The V and J ends lost 0 bases and 5 bases respectively, with 5 bases between them. Germline CDR1 SGHTS, CDR2 YDEGEE.

This clone was detected only once. This chain links TRBV11-2 with TRBJ2-5, with D tentatively TRBD2 (6 bases). Germline loops: CDR1 SGHAT, CDR2 FQNNGV. The V end lost 0 bases, the J end lost 5 bases, and 10 bases lay between the germline ends. This CDR3 is built from 14 residues. CDR3 residues: CASSLEQEGETQYF. In DNA form, the CDR3 reads TGTGCCAGCAGCTTAGAGCAGGAGGGCGAGACCCAGTACTTC.

This sequence joins TRBV5-1 and TRBJ1-1; 10 nucleotides match TRBD1. Per the germline V gene, CDR1 is SGHRS and CDR2 is YFSETQ. With 3 bases clipped from V and 0 bases from J, the junction kept 8 bases outside the gene matches. The CDR3 covers 17 residues. The CDR3 DNA reads TGCGCCAGCAGCTGCCGGGACAGGGGCACTATGAACACTGAAGCTTTCTTT. Residues: CASSCRDRGTMNTEAFF.

This clone was counted a few times. This chain joins TRBV6-1 and TRBJ2-7, with TRBD1 matching over 8 bases. Looked up from germline, CDR1 is MNHNS and CDR2 is SASEGT. With 4 bases clipped from V and 3 bases from J, the junction kept 8 bases outside the gene matches. The CDR3 consists of 15 residues. The CDR3, as DNA: TGTGCCAGCAGTGGGACAGGGAGTAGTCGCTACGAGCAGTACTTC. Translation gives CASSGTGSSRYEQYF.